Listed below are T cell receptor beta chains from one sample, sequenced in a study of blood T cell repertoires in COVID-19. Method: immunoSEQ multiplex PCR; TCRdb's copy keeps in-frame clones and lacks some. Here the sample spans some 120,000 clones, approximately 85% being singletons. Source material: peripheral blood. These receptors all stem from a woman of 80 years or more with acute or convalescent COVID-19. Each CDR3 is given without its conserved first and last residue. Fields, in order: V gene, clone size, CDR3 protein. Clone size is not always given. Where it is, it says once, few, many or a class for expanded clones.

>TRBV18|NA
ASSPDRRGEKLF
>TRBV7-8|few
ASSLAETGRGYT
>TRBV19|NA
ASSAHRGNTEAF
>TRBV28|NA
ASSLQGAGDYGYT
>TRBV5-1|NA
ASRLLPTGGITEAF
>TRBV5-1|NA
ASSLVGGSYNEQF
>TRBV10-2|once
ASALGQGGYGYT
>TRBV6-5|once
ASSSRQGMGLY
>TRBV5-4|NA
ASSLQGVNNEQY
>TRBV29-1|NA
SVEVVIGGEKLF
>TRBV9|NA
ASSVATGQGNSPLH
>TRBV18|NA
ASWPGQGLRAF
>TRBV2|NA
ASSVQGMYNEQF
>TRBV10-3|NA
AISLNRVMNTEAF
>TRBV9|NA
ASSSASRGGTDTQY
>TRBV18|NA
ASSRTVNSNQPQH
>TRBV28|NA
ASGGEYGYT
>TRBV3-1/TRBV3-2|NA
ASSQRGNQPQH
>TRBV2|NA
ASKERQETQY
>TRBV4-2|NA
ASSQEAGGRYQPQH
>TRBV15|NA
ATSRGGGNQPQH
>TRBV6-6|NA
ASSYVGQLTGELF
>TRBV5-4|NA
ASSLGRGVEQY
>TRBV9|NA
ASSVGRWGVDEQF
>TRBV7-8|NA
ASSSRQNSPLH
>TRBV6-5|NA
ASSYAPGLSGNTIY
>TRBV11-3|NA
ASSFGRNTEAF
>TRBV27|NA
ASSLSKDRGRSPLH
>TRBV6-1|NA
ASSEAGTGGYRPQH
>TRBV6-2/TRBV6-3|few
ASSDRGRQPQH
>TRBV6-4|NA
ASSDLRGSNTEAF
>TRBV4-2|NA
ASSQDRVGGYT